The text below deals with one TCR beta chain. Its antigen remains unidentified. The data were obtained in a study of cytomegalovirus exposure and HLA in healthy donors. Study-level information: Of several hundred genotyped donors, approximately 84% clustered with self-reported Caucasian donors. Study-level results: A later analysis showed TCR association rates differing by HLA locus, peaking at DRB1 and lowest at HLA-C.

Amplification used 60 Vbeta primers and 13 Jbeta primers. Repertoires were generated with immunoSEQ multiplex PCR, while TCRdb's copy carries only in-frame clones and drops some. The sample has around 74,000 clones; roughly 78% are singletons. CDR3 length equals 17 residues. Germline V gene lookup returns CDR1 GTSNPN and CDR2 SVGIG (reference sequence). V gave up 0 bases and J gave up 10 bases, with 22 bases separating them. This receptor was identified in a man under 40 in good health and CMV-seronegative. The genes are TRBV30 and TRBJ1-6, with a weak D call TRBD1 (6 bases). The sample was PBMCs. The CDR3 sequence: CAWSVEGFFHGGSPLHF. As DNA, the CDR3 is TGTGCCTGGAGTGTAGAGGGCTTTTTTCATGGGGGCTCACCCCTCCACTTT.